This T cell receptor (beta chain) originates from a study of T-cell reconstitution after alpha-beta-depleted transplantation in children. The library targeted TCRbeta and was prepared with unique molecular identifiers. TCRdb recomputed calls from the PCR reads with MiXCR, one row per CDR3 protein. The sample yields approximately 130,000 distinct CDR3 sequences, 9.5% to 10% seen once. General study results and limits: Surviving recipient T cells and thymic progenitors produced the high day-60 TCRbeta diversity seen in some patients.

This clonotype was found a few times. What it binds is unknown. The input for sequencing was PBMCs, mostly from graft donor cells, taken 180 days after TCRalphabeta/CD19-depleted stem cell transplant. The TCR was taken from a girl in the first two years of life who had a stem cell transplant for combined immunodeficiency, so the T cells may come from the graft donor.

In nucleotides, the CDR3 is TGTGCCAGCAGTAAGGGACAGGGGCCCTACGAGCAGTACTTC. As protein: CASSKGQGPYEQYF. V gene TRBV12-3 or TRBV12-4 combines with J gene TRBJ2-7, with 10 bases that match TRBD1. There are 14 residues in the CDR3. Trimming cost V 5 bases and J 2 bases; bases outside gene matches: 3.